The present TCR beta chain was sequenced within a study of shared clonotypes between healthy human individuals. Study-wide background: Aged between 18 and 49, the donors were a couple of women and three men.

Points from the study as a whole: The rarefaction results pointed to incomplete sorted-subset sequencing despite large depth.

TCRdb keeps only in-frame clones here, not all; method: immunoSEQ multiplex PCR. The data show 2 million to 2.5 million clones, about nine tenths seen once. This CDR3 has 15 residues. Germline-derived CDR1 and CDR2 are SGDLS and YYNGEE. V lost 4 bases and J lost 4, with 12 bases in between. Concerning this clone itself: Its antigen remains unidentified.

This chain uses TRBV9 with TRBJ2-6; tentatively, D is TRBD1 (5 bases). The source material was naive CD4+ T cells from PBMCs. The subset denotes: CD45RA+ positively selected. The sequence came from a man aged 18 to 29 in good health. Some clones in this sample may be carry-over from other donors' samples. The CDR3 loop reads CASSPPRGGANVLTF. The DNA for the CDR3 is TGTGCCAGCAGCCCCCCTAGGGGAGGGGCCAACGTCCTGACTTTC.